The present T cell receptor beta chain was sequenced within a study of siplizumab effects on memory and regulatory T cells. On this clone itself: Its antigen is not known.

TCRdb keeps only in-frame clones here, not all; method: immunoSEQ multiplex PCR. In the table there are under 130,000 clones, approximately 94% of which are singletons. General study results and limits: Versus around 30% in controls, the mappable alloreactive CD4+ clones averaged about 69% Treg-derived with siplizumab.

There are 15 residues in the CDR3. V was clipped by 0 bases and J by 6 bases, with 16 bases between them. From germline, CDR1 is SGDLS and CDR2 YYNGEE. The sequence came from a human donor in good health. V is TRBV9 and J is TRBJ2-7; no reliable D call. The sample taken for sequencing was CD4+ T cells sorted from blood. CDR3 coding DNA: TGTGCCAGCAGCGTAGCTACAATGAGTAATAGCGAGCAGTACTTC. Translating gives CASSVATMSNSEQYF.